This T cell receptor beta chain was identified during a study of radiotherapy plus CTLA-4 blockade in lung cancer. As for the study in general: Disease control was present in under 35% of patients, and objective responses in around 20%. Study-level results: Together with interferon-beta, which increased in serum after radiation, early dynamic changes in blood T cell clones were reportedly the best predictors of response. There was expansion of tumor-derived TCR clones in blood after radiotherapy plus ipilimumab.

The study gave focal radiation plus ipilimumab CTLA-4 blockade to patients with chemo-refractory metastatic non-small-cell lung cancer. Here immunoSEQ multiplex PCR was the method, and the copy in TCRdb shows in-frame clones only, minus some. This sample has tens of thousands of clones, with around 87% found just once. Notes on this clone: What it recognizes is unknown.

The V and J ends lost 0 bases and 0 bases respectively, with 8 bases between them. CDR3 length equals 15 residues. Germline-derived CDR1 and CDR2 are SEHNR and FQNEAQ (reference sequence). This chain links TRBV7-9 with TRBJ1-1; D gene unclear. This specimen was peripheral blood, taken from a patient treated with radiotherapy plus ipilimumab. This TCR was recovered from a human donor with non-small cell lung cancer that progressed on radiotherapy plus ipilimumab. The chain's CDR3 is CASSLAGSMNTEAFF. CDR3 nucleotide sequence: TGTGCCAGCAGCTTAGCGGGATCAATGAACACTGAAGCTTTCTTT.